The 31 T cell receptor beta chains below all came from one sample that was sequenced in a study of T cell responses to AZD1222 COVID-19 vaccine (dated by TCRdb to the early 2020s). The meaning of the sample's time point label: about 28 days (+/-7) after the second vaccine dose. Preparation of the library involved the immunoSEQ multiplex PCR assay. This is the immuneACCESS table as TCRdb keeps it, with only in-frame sequences that have V and J called. A part of the clones is gone; compared with another copy, unresolved V genes explain less than half, and the rest is unexplained. The sample contains roughly 30,000 clones, 78% of them found a single time. The ten largest clones take up about 4.6% of the sample. The sample was peripheral blood, taken 28 days after the second AZD1222 dose. These receptors were taken from an adult who received the AZD1222 COVID-19 vaccine.

This chain links TRBV6-5 with TRBJ2-1; 8 bases agree with TRBD2. CDR1 is MNHEY and CDR2 is SVGAGI in the germline V gene. V trimming: 1 base; J trimming: 8 bases; junction bases outside the gene matches: 10. This CDR3 contains 16 residues. CDR3 amino acids: CASSYFRSGRIDEQFF. The CDR3 bases are TGTGCCAGCAGTTACTTCAGGAGCGGGAGAATCGATGAGCAGTTCTTC.

This chain connects TRBV19 to TRBJ1-2; 9 bases agree with TRBD1. The CDR3 has 15 residues. Germline V gene data show CDR1 as LNHDA and CDR2 as SQIVND (reference sequence). The V segment lost 6 bases and the J segment 7 bases; nucleotides outside the gene matches: 12. CDR3 DNA sequence: TGTGCCAGTAGGGAAACAGGGGGCGTAGTGGTTGGCTACACCTTC. It translates to CASRETGGVVVGYTF.

The chain uses TRBV28 and TRBJ1-4; perhaps TRBD1 as D (5 bases). Trimming left V 6 bases short and J 0 bases short, with 11 bases between. The germline V gene encodes CDR1 MDHEN and CDR2 SYDVKM. The CDR3 has 15 residues. The CDR3 nucleotides read TGTGCCAGCAGAGTAGGGGACGCAACTAATGAAAAACTGTTTTTT. This gives the protein CASRVGDATNEKLFF.

The chain employs TRBV6-5 and TRBJ2-3; D call uncertain. The CDR3 spans 12 residues. Germline CDR1 reads MNHEY; CDR2 reads SVGAGI. Trimming removed 2 bases at V and 8 bases at J, with 8 bases between. The CDR3 coding sequence is TGTGCCAGCAGTTACGGGGATGGTACGCAGTATTTT. Translation: CASSYGDGTQYF.

The V gene is TRBV19, the J gene TRBJ2-2; 7 bases line up with TRBD2. CDR3 length: 14 residues. CDR1 and CDR2 (germline): LNHDA, SQIVND (reference sequence). V dropped 2 bases and J dropped 9; count of bases not matched to a gene: 6. The CDR3 DNA reads TGTGCCAGTAGTATAAGCGGGACCCCCAGGGAGCTGTTTTTT. Its protein product is CASSISGTPRELFF.

This clone was observed a single time. The V gene is TRBV27, the J gene TRBJ2-1, with no clear D. The V and J ends lost 6 bases and 12 bases respectively, with 21 bases between them. Germline CDR1 and CDR2: MNHEY and SMNVEV (reference sequence). CDR3 length: 14 amino acids. The CDR3 spells CASRETRVRELQFF. In DNA form, the CDR3 reads TGTGCCAGCAGAGAAACCCGGGTCAGAGAATTGCAGTTCTTC.

Only a few counts were recorded for this clone. This chain links TRBV15 with TRBJ1-1; D is unclear. CDR3 length: 13 residues. V shed 8 bases and J shed 0 bases, with 10 bases lying between them. Germline V lookup: CDR1 LNHNV, CDR2 YYDKDF (reference sequence). CDR3 loop: CATSLGMNTEAFF. The CDR3 DNA reads TGTGCCACCTCCCTCGGGATGAACACTGAAGCTTTCTTT.

J is TRBJ2-3 and V is TRBV6-5, with 7 bases aligning to TRBD1. V lost 7 bases to trimming and J lost 4 bases; unmatched junction nucleotides: 5. The CDR3 spans 13 residues. Germline V gene data show CDR1 as MNHEY and CDR2 as SVGAGI. The CDR3 loop reads CASTRQGADTQYF. In DNA form, the CDR3 reads TGTGCCAGCACTCGACAGGGTGCAGATACGCAGTATTTT.

V is TRBV7-2 and J is TRBJ2-3; 8 nucleotides align to TRBD2. CDR1 is SGHTA and CDR2 is FQGNSA in the germline V gene. Trimming at V came to 0 bases and at J to 3 bases, leaving 11 bases not matched to a gene. This CDR3 region has 18 residues. In DNA form, the CDR3 reads TGTGCCAGCAGCTTAGCTTCCCTGCGGGGGGTGAAGACAGATACGCAGTATTTT. Protein product: CASSLASLRGVKTDTQYF.

This clone was detected only once. The rearrangement links TRBV6-6 to TRBJ2-4; 9 bases are a match to TRBD1. Germline-derived CDR1 and CDR2 are MNHNY and SVGAGI (reference sequence). CDR3 length equals 16 residues. V lost 4 bases and J lost 1; bases outside the gene matches: 5. The CDR3 sequence: CASSSWTGVAKNIQYF. CDR3 nucleotide sequence: TGTGCCAGCAGTTCCTGGACAGGGGTGGCCAAAAACATTCAGTACTTC.

The chain is built from TRBV5-1 and TRBJ1-2; possibly TRBD1 for D (5 bases). The CDR3 extends over 15 amino acids. CDR1 and CDR2 from the germline V gene are SGHRS and YFSETQ. V lost 4 bases to trimming and J lost 6 bases, with 19 bases between them. DNA of the CDR3: TGCGCCAGCAGCCTAGGATCCAGGGCTAAGGATGGCTACACCTTC. It encodes CASSLGSRAKDGYTF.

The chain employs TRBV29-1 and TRBJ2-5, with D unclear. Trimming pared 4 bases from V and 9 bases from J, leaving 12 bases between. The CDR3 is 11 residues long. Germline CDR1 and CDR2: SQVTM and ANQGSEA. The CDR3 region is CSVVQDLSQYF. The CDR3 region has the DNA TGCAGCGTTGTCCAGGATTTATCCCAGTACTTC.

The chain couples TRBV14 to TRBJ1-4; perhaps TRBD1 as D (5 bases). The CDR3 extends over 16 amino acids. V gave up 1 base and J gave up 7 bases, with 16 bases separating them. The V gene's germline CDR1 is SGHDN and CDR2 FVKESK. In DNA, the CDR3 is TGTGCCAGCAGCCAAGTCCAGGGATCGAGTAGTGAAAAACTGTTTTTT. As protein: CASSQVQGSSSEKLFF. Full variable domain (outside the CDR3, taken from reference TRBV14 and TRBJ1-4): EAGVTQFPSHSVIEKGQTVTLRCDPISGHDNLYWYRRVMGKEIKFLLHFVKESKQDESGMPNNRFLAERTGGTYSTLKVQPAELEDSGVYFCASSQVQGSSSEKLFFGSGTQLSVL.

In regard to this clone: Within the sample, other DNA sequences also encode this same CDR3. This rearrangement joins TRBV12-3 or TRBV12-4 to TRBJ1-1; D may be TRBD1 (6 bases). There are 12 residues in the CDR3. V gave up 6 bases and J gave up 4 bases, with 9 bases separating them. The DNA for the CDR3 is TGTGCCAGCAGCCACAGGGTCACTGAAGCTTTCTTT. Its translation: CASSHRVTEAFF.

The rearrangement joins TRBV7-8 to TRBJ2-7, with D unresolved. The V end lost 4 bases, the J end lost 6 bases, and 13 bases lay between the germline ends. The germline V gene encodes CDR1 SGHVS and CDR2 FQNEAQ. The CDR3 consists of 13 residues. The CDR3 bases are TGTGCCAGCAGCTCACGGGCTTACTCCGAGCAGTACGTC. This gives the protein CASSSRAYSEQYV.

As to this clone: A single base separates this from a much larger clone, so it may be a read error. The sample carries other DNA sequences with the same CDR3. This chain joins TRBV5-1 and TRBJ1-1; D gene unclear. The CDR3 contains 13 residues. V was clipped by 4 bases and J by 1 base, with 8 bases between them. Germline V CDR1 and CDR2: SGHRS, YFSETQ. This CDR3 reads CASSREGNTEAFF. Written as DNA, the CDR3 is TGCGCCAGCAGCCGAGAGGGGAACACTGAAGCTTTCTTT.

The V call is TRBV6-5, the J call TRBJ2-5; the D is unclear. The germline gives CDR1 MNHEY, CDR2 SVGAGI. The CDR3 covers 14 residues. Between the trimmed V and J ends, which lost 6 bases and 5 bases, there was a span of 16 bases. Here the CDR3 reads CASSQLTGRETQYF. CDR3 bases: TGTGCCAGCAGCCAACTCACCGGCAGGGAGACCCAGTACTTC.

This chain joins TRBV5-6 and TRBJ1-3; D unresolved. The CDR3 covers 14 residues. Trimming left V 3 bases short and J 0 bases short, with 7 bases between. CDR1 and CDR2 (germline): SGHDT, YYEEEE. The CDR3 nucleotides are TGTGCCAGCAGCTCCATTGGCTCTGGAAACACCATATATTTT. It specifies CASSSIGSGNTIYF.

This chain connects TRBV29-1 to TRBJ2-7; 9 nucleotides agree with TRBD1. Germline CDR1 reads SQVTM; CDR2 reads ANQGSEA. The CDR3 loop spans 13 amino acids. V lost 0 bases, J lost 7 bases, and 4 bases stayed unmatched. CDR3 sequence reads: CSVEEGQGLEQYF. CDR3 coding DNA: TGCAGCGTTGAAGAGGGACAGGGCTTGGAGCAGTACTTC.

By its share, this clone is medium-sized. The chain links TRBV5-4 to TRBJ1-5; D remains ambiguous. CDR3 length: 12 residues. The germline gives CDR1 SGHNT, CDR2 YYREEE (reference sequence). With 0 bases removed from V and 6 bases from J, the gap between germline ends came to 4 bases. CDR3 DNA: TGTGCCAGCAGCTTGGACAGTCAGCCCCAGCATTTT. Translating gives CASSLDSQPQHF.

This chain uses TRBV12-3 or TRBV12-4 with TRBJ1-2; D might be TRBD1 (5 bases). V was cut by 4 bases and J by 8 bases, with 14 bases left in between. This CDR3 region has 13 residues. The CDR3 region is CASSSDSFRGYTF. The CDR3 DNA sequence: TGTGCCAGCAGTTCTGACAGCTTTAGGGGCTACACCTTC.

This chain uses TRBV6-1 with TRBJ2-3; 7 bases fit TRBD2. CDR1 is MNHNS, CDR2 SASEGT, per germline. This CDR3 comprises 16 residues. J gave up 1 base and V 2 bases, and 6 bases lay outside the gene matches. CDR3 loop: CASSERYRGGTDTQYF. CDR3 sequence (DNA): TGTGCCAGCAGTGAACGGTATCGGGGGGGCACAGATACGCAGTATTTT.

The V gene is TRBV14, the J gene TRBJ2-5; possibly TRBD1 for D (6 bases). This CDR3 region has 14 residues. The germline V and J ends were trimmed by 6 bases and 4 bases, with 15 bases remaining between them. Per the germline V gene, CDR1 is SGHDN and CDR2 is FVKESK. The DNA for the CDR3 is TGTGCCAGCAGTTTCACAGGGTGGGGAGAGACCCAGTACTTC. Translation: CASSFTGWGETQYF.

This chain joins TRBV27 and TRBJ1-1; the D is unclear. The CDR3 length is 13 residues. Trimming removed 2 bases from V and 8 bases from J, with 12 bases in between. Germline-derived CDR1 and CDR2 are MNHEY and SMNVEV (reference sequence). The CDR3 spells CASSLHGPGEAFF. CDR3 in DNA: TGTGCCAGCAGTTTACATGGGCCAGGAGAAGCTTTCTTT.

This sequence joins TRBV27 and TRBJ1-5, with 10 nucleotides matching TRBD1. Unmatched junction bases numbered 10, after V lost 6 bases and J lost 5 bases. CDR1 and CDR2 (germline): MNHEY, SMNVEV (reference sequence). CDR3 length: 16 residues. CDR3 sequence: CASRPFRDRGDQPQHF. The CDR3 DNA is TGTGCCAGCAGACCCTTTCGGGACAGGGGTGATCAGCCCCAGCATTTT.

The V call is TRBV6-2 or TRBV6-3, the J call TRBJ1-5, with a possible D match to TRBD1 (6 bases). V was trimmed by 6 bases and J by 7 bases, leaving 22 bases between them. Germline lookup yields CDR1 MNHEY and CDR2 SVGEGT. CDR3 length equals 16 residues. This CDR3 is CASRPLRGAREQPQHF. CDR3 sequence (DNA): TGTGCCAGCAGACCTTTAAGGGGGGCCCGGGAACAGCCCCAGCATTTT.

The chain uses TRBV7-9 and TRBJ1-4; D uncertain. V shed 5 bases and J shed 8 bases, with 15 bases lying between them. Per germline, CDR1 SEHNR and CDR2 FQNEAQ (reference sequence). CDR3 length: 14 amino acids. CDR3 nucleotides: TGTGCCAGCAGCGAGACGACCTCGGTGGAAAAACTGTTTTTT. This encodes CASSETTSVEKLFF.

By share, this clone counts as medium-sized. This chain connects TRBV27 to TRBJ2-1; 7 bases fit TRBD2. Germline-derived CDR1 and CDR2 are MNHEY and SMNVEV (reference sequence). This CDR3 is 15 amino acids long. J lost 5 bases, V lost 6 bases, and 10 bases had no gene match. CDR3 residues: CASRSTSANHNEQFF. The CDR3 DNA is TGTGCCAGCAGAAGCACTAGCGCGAACCACAATGAGCAGTTCTTC.

The chain couples TRBV7-9 to TRBJ2-5; 10 nucleotides line up with TRBD1. Per the germline V gene, CDR1 is SEHNR and CDR2 is FQNEAQ (reference sequence). The CDR3 sequence is 16 residues long. The ends lost 1 base at V and 3 bases at J; junction bases unmatched: 5. CDR3 loop: CASSLGDRGLKETQYF. As DNA, the CDR3 is TGTGCCAGCAGCTTAGGGGACAGGGGATTAAAAGAGACCCAGTACTTC.

This sequence joins TRBV7-2 and TRBJ1-6; D gene unclear. The CDR3 length is 15 residues. The V gene lost 5 bases and the J gene lost 3 bases, with 11 bases spanning the gap. Germline V gene sequence: CDR1 SGHTA, CDR2 FQGNSA. CDR3 protein: CASSRPEVYNSPLHF. The CDR3 DNA sequence: TGTGCCAGCAGCCGCCCGGAGGTCTATAATTCACCCCTCCACTTT.

The CDR3 DNA is TGTGCCATCAGTGCCCGGACTGATACTAACTATGGCTACACCTTC. Its translation: CAISARTDTNYGYTF. The V gene is TRBV10-3, the J gene TRBJ1-2; no reliable D call. The ends were cut back, 4 bases at V and 0 bases at J, with 12 bases in the middle. The length of the CDR3 is 15 residues. In germline, CDR1 is ENHRY, CDR2 SYGVKD.